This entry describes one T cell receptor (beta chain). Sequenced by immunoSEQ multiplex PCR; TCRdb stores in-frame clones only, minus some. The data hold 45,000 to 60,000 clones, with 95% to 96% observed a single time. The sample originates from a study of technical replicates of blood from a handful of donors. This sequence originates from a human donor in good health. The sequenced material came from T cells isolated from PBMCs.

The CDR3 coding sequence is TGTGCCAGCAGCTTGGTACAGGGCCTATGGGCTTTCTTT. The encoded protein is CASSLVQGLWAFF. The V and J genes are TRBV5-8 and TRBJ1-1; D perhaps matches TRBD1 (6 bases). V was trimmed by 0 bases and J by 11 bases, leaving 14 bases between them. The CDR3 is made up of 13 amino acids. CDR1 is SGHTS, CDR2 YDEGEE, per germline.